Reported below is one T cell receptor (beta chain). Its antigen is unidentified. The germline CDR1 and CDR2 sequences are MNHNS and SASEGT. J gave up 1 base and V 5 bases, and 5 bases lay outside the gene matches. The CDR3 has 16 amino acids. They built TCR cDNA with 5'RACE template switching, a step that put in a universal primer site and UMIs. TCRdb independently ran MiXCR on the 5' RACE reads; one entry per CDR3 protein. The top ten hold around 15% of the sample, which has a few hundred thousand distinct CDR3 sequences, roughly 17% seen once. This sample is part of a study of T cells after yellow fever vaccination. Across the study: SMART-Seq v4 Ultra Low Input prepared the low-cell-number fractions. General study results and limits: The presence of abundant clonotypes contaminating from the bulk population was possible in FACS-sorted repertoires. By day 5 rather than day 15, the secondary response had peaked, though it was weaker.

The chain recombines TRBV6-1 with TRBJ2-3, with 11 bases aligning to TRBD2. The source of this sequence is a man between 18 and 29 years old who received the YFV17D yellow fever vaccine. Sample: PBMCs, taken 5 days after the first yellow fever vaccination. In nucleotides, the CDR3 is TGTGCCAGCAGTATGGCACTAGCGGGGGGCACAGATACGCAGTATTTT. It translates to CASSMALAGGTDTQYF.